The clone carrying this T cell receptor (beta chain) was recorded many times. The data belong to a study of T-cell reconstitution after alpha-beta-depleted transplantation in children. As it was prepared, the TCRbeta library received unique molecular identifiers. TCRdb re-derived calls from the PCR reads in MiXCR, one entry per CDR3 protein. This table holds hundreds of thousands of distinct CDR3 sequences, about 10% found once. This CDR3 comprises 14 residues. Germline V gene lookup returns CDR1 SGHRS and CDR2 YFSETQ. Trimming took 4 bases from V and 0 from J, leaving 10 bases between them. The origin of this receptor is a human donor who donated a stem cell graft to a child with acute myeloid leukemia. Source: PBMCs from the stem cell graft donor, taken from the stem cell graft. This rearrangement joins TRBV5-1 to TRBJ1-2; weak D call: TRBD1 (6 bases). The CDR3 protein is CASSDRTPNYGYTF. CDR3 sequence (DNA): TGCGCCAGCAGCGACAGGACCCCTAACTATGGCTACACCTTC.